One sample yielded the 20 T cell receptor beta chains listed below, sequenced in a study of T cells in Graves' hyperthyroidism and ophthalmopathy. Regions amplified from RNA transcripts were the TCR beta CDR3 regions. HTBI primers were used for first-round RT-PCR of the TCR CDR3. MiXCR was run by TCRdb on the multiplex PCR reads, yielding one entry per CDR3 protein. The data contain about 350,000 distinct CDR3 sequences, about 15% of them singletons. The sequenced material came from blood. The origin of the receptors is a woman in her twenties or thirties with Graves' hyperthyroidism.

In its sample, this clonotype was seen a few times. The chain is built from TRBV20-1 and TRBJ2-3; no firm D call. This CDR3 comprises 13 residues. Trimming shortened V by 3 bases and J by 4 bases, and 11 bases separated the two germline ends. Germline CDR1 is DFQATT and CDR2 is SNEGSKA (reference sequence). CDR3 in amino acids: CSASLAGADTQYF. Here the CDR3 DNA reads TGCAGTGCTAGTTTGGCCGGAGCAGATACGCAGTATTTT.

The rearrangement links TRBV6-1 to TRBJ2-7; 8 bases align to TRBD2. The DNA end favors TRBJ2-1, so the J call may be wrong. This CDR3 has 16 residues. Germline-derived CDR1 and CDR2 are MNHNS and SASEGT. CDR3 region: CASTVTGGTWSYEQFF. The DNA for the CDR3 is TGTGCCAGCACCGTAACGGGGGGGACATGGTCCTACGAGCAGTTCTTC.

This clonotype occurred a few times. This chain joins TRBV20-1 and TRBJ2-7; D possibly uses TRBD1 or TRBD2 (5 bases each). The CDR3 loop spans 14 amino acids. The V end lost 1 base, the J end lost 2 bases, and 12 bases lay between the germline ends. Per germline, CDR1 DFQATT and CDR2 SNEGSKA (reference sequence). The DNA of the CDR3 is TGCAGTGCTAGAGGCCCTGGGACCGCCTACGAGCAGTACTTC. Translated: CSARGPGTAYEQYF.

In this sample, this clonotype turned up many times. The rearrangement joins TRBV7-8 to TRBJ1-1; D unclear. V was clipped by 5 bases and J by 0 bases, with 16 bases between them. Germline CDR1 is SGHVS and CDR2 is FQNEAQ. This CDR3 is built from 16 residues. The DNA for the CDR3 is TGTGCCAGCAGCCTTAATCGTCGGCAGCTGAACACTGAAGCTTTCTTT. Translating gives CASSLNRRQLNTEAFF.

The chain couples TRBV6-1 to TRBJ2-7; D unresolved. V lost 6 bases, J lost 4 bases, and 13 bases lay in between. The CDR3 length is 13 residues. Looked up from germline, CDR1 is MNHNS and CDR2 is SASEGT. The DNA for the CDR3 is TGTGCCAGCAGCATAGGAGTAAGATACGAGCAGTACTTC. It specifies CASSIGVRYEQYF.

CDR3 DNA: TGTGCCAGCAGCTTCGGGACCCCGCCTGCTGGCTACACCTTC. Its translation: CASSFGTPPAGYTF. The V call is TRBV5-4, the J call TRBJ1-2; TRBD1 is a possible D gene (5 bases). The germline CDR1 and CDR2 sequences are SGHNT and YYREEE (reference sequence). The V gene lost 2 bases and the J gene lost 7 bases, with 15 bases spanning the gap. This CDR3 spans 14 amino acids.

The chain links TRBV28 to TRBJ2-2; D gene ambiguous. Trimming took 6 bases from V and 6 from J, leaving 14 bases between them. The CDR3 totals 14 residues. Germline V gene sequence: CDR1 MDHEN, CDR2 SYDVKM. As DNA, the CDR3 is TGTGCCAGCAGCTACGGTGGAGTTGCCGGGGAGCTGTTTTTT. It encodes CASSYGGVAGELFF.

The chain uses TRBV10-3 and TRBJ2-1; the match to TRBD2 covers 11 bases. The CDR3 has 15 amino acids. V trimming: 6 bases; J trimming: 4 bases; junction bases outside the gene matches: 5. Germline values: CDR1 ENHRY, CDR2 SYGVKD. The CDR3 reads CAISTGTSGYNEQFF. The CDR3, as DNA: TGTGCCATCAGCACCGGGACTAGCGGTTACAATGAGCAGTTCTTC.

The V gene is TRBV10-3, the J gene TRBJ2-2, with 10 bases lining up with TRBD2. With 10 bases clipped from V and 7 bases from J, the junction kept 12 bases outside the gene matches. There are 15 residues in the CDR3. Germline V lookup: CDR1 ENHRY, CDR2 SYGVKD. The CDR3 region has the DNA TGTGCCACCAGGGAGGCTAGCGGGAGTTTCGGGGAGCTGTTTTTT. This codes for CATREASGSFGELFF.

Worth noting for this clonotype: One junction end disagrees with the germline gene, perhaps due to a read error. The chain is built from TRBV30 and TRBJ2-4; TRBD1 aligns across 8 bases. The CDR3 is made up of 14 amino acids. Per the germline V gene, CDR1 is GTSNPN and CDR2 is SVGIG (reference sequence). In nucleotides, the CDR3 is TGTGCCTTTTCAGGACAGGGTTCCAAAAACATTCGGTACTTC. Protein: CAFSGQGSKNIRYF. The full variable domain, its missing parts supplied by reference TRBV30 and TRBJ2-4, is SQTIHQWPATLVQPVGSPLSLECTVEGTSNPNLYWYRQAAGRGLQLLFYSVGIGQISSEVPQNLSASRPQDRQFILSSKKLLLSDSGFYLCAFSGQGSKNIRYFGAGTRLSVL.

The chain employs TRBV20-1 and TRBJ1-5, with D unresolved. This CDR3 comprises 10 residues. Trimming left V 2 bases short and J 6 bases short, with 2 bases between. Germline CDR1 and CDR2: DFQATT and SNEGSKA (reference sequence). The CDR3 loop is CSARRQPQHF. CDR3 DNA: TGCAGTGCTAGACGTCAGCCCCAGCATTTT.

V gene TRBV20-1 combines with J gene TRBJ2-4, with D tentatively TRBD2 (7 bases). The CDR3 consists of 14 residues. V was clipped by 5 bases and J by 9 bases, with 20 bases between them. Germline V CDR1 and CDR2: DFQATT, SNEGSKA (reference sequence). CDR3 amino acids: CSASWDYKQGIQYF. CDR3 bases: TGCAGTGCTTCATGGGACTACAAACAGGGCATTCAGTACTTC.

The chain employs TRBV28 and TRBJ2-5; a possible D gene is TRBD2 (5 bases). CDR1 is MDHEN and CDR2 is SYDVKM in the germline V gene. V gave up 3 bases and J gave up 0 bases, with 11 bases separating them. The CDR3 is 15 residues long. CDR3 region: CASSLGSGYQETQYF. CDR3 DNA: TGTGCCAGCAGTTTGGGCTCGGGGTACCAAGAGACCCAGTACTTC.

In this sample, this clonotype turned up many times. The chain is built from TRBV6-1 and TRBJ2-5; D is ambiguous. The germline CDR1 and CDR2 sequences are MNHNS and SASEGT. The CDR3 contains 13 residues. The germline V and J ends were trimmed by 4 bases and 1 base, with 7 bases remaining between them. CDR3 nucleotide sequence: TGTGCCAGCAGTGCCAACGGCCAAGAGACCCAGTACTTC. Its translation: CASSANGQETQYF.

The chain has TRBV5-1 and TRBJ1-1, with D possibly matching TRBD1 (5 bases). Trimming pared 0 bases from V and 0 bases from J, leaving 12 bases between. The CDR3 spans 16 residues. Germline V gene lookup returns CDR1 SGHRS and CDR2 YFSETQ. Here the CDR3 reads CASSLGTGPMNTEAFF. CDR3 sequence (DNA): TGCGCCAGCAGCTTGGGAACAGGTCCTATGAACACTGAAGCTTTCTTT.

The J gene is TRBJ2-3, the V gene TRBV10-3; TRBD2 might be the D (9 bases). Trimming took off 10 bases at V and 1 base at J, with 21 bases between the two ends. CDR3 length equals 16 residues. Germline values: CDR1 ENHRY, CDR2 SYGVKD. In nucleotides, the CDR3 is TGTGCCACCAACAGGGGGGCTAGCGGGGGCACAGATACGCAGTATTTT. It encodes CATNRGASGGTDTQYF.

This clonotype was recorded at least ten times. This chain links TRBV20-1 with TRBJ2-5; D perhaps matches TRBD1 (6 bases). CDR3 size: 14 residues. CDR1 and CDR2 (germline): DFQATT, SNEGSKA (reference sequence). Between the trimmed V and J ends, which lost 2 bases and 2 bases, there was a span of 12 bases. The CDR3 nucleotides are TGCAGTGCTAGAAGGGACAAGCTACAAGAGACCCAGTACTTC. Its protein is CSARRDKLQETQYF.

As to this clonotype: A single base separates this from a much larger clone, so it may be a read error. The chain combines TRBV7-6 with TRBJ2-1; D uncertain. Germline V gives CDR1 SGHVS, CDR2 FNYEAQ. CDR3 length equals 15 residues. CDR3: CASSSAVSSYNGQFF. The CDR3 bases are TGTGCCAGCAGCTCGGCCGTGAGCTCCTACAATGGGCAGTTCTTC.

This clonotype appeared many times. The CDR3 coding sequence is TGTGCCAGCTCACCACAGGCGGTTGGAGAGACCCAGTACTTC. Translation gives CASSPQAVGETQYF. The chain is built from TRBV18 and TRBJ2-5; D is unresolved. The CDR3 extends over 14 amino acids. Germline V gives CDR1 KGHSH, CDR2 LQKENI. Trimming shortened V by 1 base and J by 4 bases, and 10 bases separated the two germline ends.

There are a few counts of this clonotype. The rearrangement links TRBV25-1 to TRBJ1-2, with D perhaps TRBD1 (5 bases). The germline gives CDR1 MGHDK, CDR2 SYGVNS. V was clipped by 6 bases and J by 2 bases, with 10 bases between them. The CDR3 sequence is 13 residues long. The chain's CDR3 is CASSRDPNYGYTF. CDR3 sequence (DNA): TGTGCCAGCAGCAGGGACCCAAACTATGGCTACACCTTC.